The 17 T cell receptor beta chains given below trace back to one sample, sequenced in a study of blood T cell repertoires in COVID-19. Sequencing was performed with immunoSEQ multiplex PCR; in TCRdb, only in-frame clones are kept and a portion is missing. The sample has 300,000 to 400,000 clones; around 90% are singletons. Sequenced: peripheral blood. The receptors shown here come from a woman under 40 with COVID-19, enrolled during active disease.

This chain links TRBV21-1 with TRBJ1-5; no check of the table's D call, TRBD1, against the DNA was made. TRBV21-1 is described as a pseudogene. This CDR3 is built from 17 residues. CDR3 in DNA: TGTGCCAGCAGCAAAGTCCCTAAGAGACAGGGTAATCAGCCCCAGCATTTT. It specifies CASSKVPKRQGNQPQHF.

CDR3 sequence reads: CASSSGTGFGGYTF. CDR3 DNA sequence: TGTGCCAGCAGTTCGGGGACAGGGTTTGGGGGCTACACCTTC. V is TRBV6-6 and J is TRBJ1-2; 9 bases fit TRBD1. The CDR3 consists of 14 residues. With 4 bases clipped from V and 8 bases from J, the junction kept 8 bases outside the gene matches. Germline loops: CDR1 MNHNY, CDR2 SVGAGI (reference sequence).

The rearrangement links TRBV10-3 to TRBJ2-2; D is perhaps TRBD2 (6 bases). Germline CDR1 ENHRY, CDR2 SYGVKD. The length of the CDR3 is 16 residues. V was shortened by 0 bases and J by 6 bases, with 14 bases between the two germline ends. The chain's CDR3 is CAISESNRGGPGELFF. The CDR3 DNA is TGTGCCATCAGTGAGTCGAACCGGGGAGGACCCGGGGAGCTGTTTTTT.

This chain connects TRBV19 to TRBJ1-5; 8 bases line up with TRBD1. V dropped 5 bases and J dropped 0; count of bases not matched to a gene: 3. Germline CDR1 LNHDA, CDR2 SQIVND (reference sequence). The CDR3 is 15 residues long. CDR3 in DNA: TGTGCCAGTAGTTCAGGACAGGGTAGCAATCAGCCCCAGCATTTT. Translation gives CASSSGQGSNQPQHF.

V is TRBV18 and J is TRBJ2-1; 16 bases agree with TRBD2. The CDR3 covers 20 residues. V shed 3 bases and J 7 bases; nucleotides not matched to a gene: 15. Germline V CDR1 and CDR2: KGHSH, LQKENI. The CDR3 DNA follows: TGTGCCAGCTCACCCGCACCGGGACTAGCGGGAGGGTACCCTGGGAATGAGCAGTTCTTC. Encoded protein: CASSPAPGLAGGYPGNEQFF.

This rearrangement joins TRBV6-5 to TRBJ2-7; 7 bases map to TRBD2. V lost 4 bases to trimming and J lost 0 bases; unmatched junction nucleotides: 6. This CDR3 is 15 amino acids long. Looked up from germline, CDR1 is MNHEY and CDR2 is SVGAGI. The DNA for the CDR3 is TGTGCCAGCAGTTCGACTAGCCAGAGCTCCTACGAGCAGTACTTC. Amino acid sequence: CASSSTSQSSYEQYF.

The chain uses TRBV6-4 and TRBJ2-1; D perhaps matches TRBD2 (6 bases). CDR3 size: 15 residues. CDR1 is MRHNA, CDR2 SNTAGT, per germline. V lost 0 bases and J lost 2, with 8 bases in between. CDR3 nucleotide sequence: TGTGCCAGCAGTGACTCGGCGGGAACCTACAATGAGCAGTTCTTC. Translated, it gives CASSDSAGTYNEQFF.

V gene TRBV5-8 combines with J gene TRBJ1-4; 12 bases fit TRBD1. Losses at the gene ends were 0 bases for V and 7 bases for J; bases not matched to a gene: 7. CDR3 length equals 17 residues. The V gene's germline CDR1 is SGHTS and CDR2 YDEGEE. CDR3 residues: CASSLDGTGGRSEKLFF. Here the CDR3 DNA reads TGTGCCAGCAGCTTGGATGGGACAGGGGGCCGTAGTGAAAAACTGTTTTTT. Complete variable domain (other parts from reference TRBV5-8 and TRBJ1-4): EAGVTQSPTHLIKTRGQQATLRCSPISGHTSVYWYQQALGLGLQFLLWYDEGEERNRGNFPPRFSGRQFPNYSSELNVNALELEDSALYLCASSLDGTGGRSEKLFFGSGTQLSVL.

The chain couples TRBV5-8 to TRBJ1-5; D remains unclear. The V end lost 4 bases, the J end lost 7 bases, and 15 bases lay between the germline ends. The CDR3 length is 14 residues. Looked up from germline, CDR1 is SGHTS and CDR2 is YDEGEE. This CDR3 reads CASSKLRVNQPQHF. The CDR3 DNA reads TGTGCCAGCAGCAAGTTGAGGGTAAACCAGCCCCAGCATTTT.

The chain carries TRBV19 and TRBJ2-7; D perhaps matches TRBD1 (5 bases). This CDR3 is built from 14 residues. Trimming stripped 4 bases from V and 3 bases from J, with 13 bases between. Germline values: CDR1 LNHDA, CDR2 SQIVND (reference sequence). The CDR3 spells CASSTAGPGYEQYF. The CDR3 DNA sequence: TGTGCCAGTAGTACCGCAGGGCCGGGCTACGAGCAGTACTTC.

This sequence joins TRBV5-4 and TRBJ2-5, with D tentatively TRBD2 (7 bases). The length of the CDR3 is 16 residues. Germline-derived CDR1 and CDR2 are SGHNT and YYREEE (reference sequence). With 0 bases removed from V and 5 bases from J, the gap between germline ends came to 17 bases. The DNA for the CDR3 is TGTGCCAGCAGCTTGGCCCCTAGCGGAGGGGGGGAGACCCAGTACTTC. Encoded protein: CASSLAPSGGGETQYF.

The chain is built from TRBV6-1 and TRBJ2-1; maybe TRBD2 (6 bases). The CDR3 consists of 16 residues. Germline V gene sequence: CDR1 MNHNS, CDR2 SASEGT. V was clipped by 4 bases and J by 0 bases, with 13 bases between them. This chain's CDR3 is CASSGLGPSSYNEQFF. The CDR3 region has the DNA TGTGCCAGCAGTGGACTAGGGCCGAGCTCCTACAATGAGCAGTTCTTC.

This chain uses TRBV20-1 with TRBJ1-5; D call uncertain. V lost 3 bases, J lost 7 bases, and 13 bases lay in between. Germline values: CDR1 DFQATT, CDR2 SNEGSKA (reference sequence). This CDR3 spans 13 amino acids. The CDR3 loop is CSASLGVDQPQHF. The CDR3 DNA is TGCAGTGCTAGTCTCGGGGTCGACCAGCCCCAGCATTTT.

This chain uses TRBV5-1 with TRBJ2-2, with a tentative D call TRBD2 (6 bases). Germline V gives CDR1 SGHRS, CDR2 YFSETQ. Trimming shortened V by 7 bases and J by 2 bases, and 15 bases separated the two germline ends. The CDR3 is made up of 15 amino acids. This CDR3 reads CASGGSNGNTGELFF. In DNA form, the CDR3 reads TGCGCCAGCGGGGGGTCTAACGGCAACACCGGGGAGCTGTTTTTT.

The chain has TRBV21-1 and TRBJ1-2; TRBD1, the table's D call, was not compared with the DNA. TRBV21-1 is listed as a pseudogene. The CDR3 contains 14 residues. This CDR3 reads CASSKRVQGSGYTF. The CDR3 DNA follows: TGTGCCAGCAGCAAACGGGTACAGGGGAGTGGCTACACCTTC.

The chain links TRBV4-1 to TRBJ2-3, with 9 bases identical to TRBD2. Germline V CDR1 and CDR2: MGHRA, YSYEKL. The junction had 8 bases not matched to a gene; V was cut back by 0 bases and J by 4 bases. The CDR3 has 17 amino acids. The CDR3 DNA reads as TGCGCCAGCAGCCAAGAGGGCAGCGGGAGGAGTGCAGATACGCAGTATTTT. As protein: CASSQEGSGRSADTQYF.

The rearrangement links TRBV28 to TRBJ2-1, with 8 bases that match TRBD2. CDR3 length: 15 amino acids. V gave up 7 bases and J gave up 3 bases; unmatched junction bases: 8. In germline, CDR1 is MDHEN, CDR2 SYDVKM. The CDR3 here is CASTSYGRGYNEQFF. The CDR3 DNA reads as TGTGCCAGCACCTCATACGGGAGGGGCTACAATGAGCAGTTCTTC.